This T cell receptor beta chain was captured by sequencing in a study of blood T cell repertoires in COVID-19 (dated by TCRdb to 2020 to 2021). The study in broad terms: Samples covering the acute and convalescent phases of COVID-19 were provided by collaborators in the United States, Italy and Spain. Deeply sampled blood TCRbeta repertoires from subjects exposed to, actively infected with, or recovered from COVID-19 were included in the dataset. The samples were drawn from the first 160 participants of the ongoing ImmuneRACE study and from some 1,300 subjects provided by 6 global collaborators. Where HLA class I and class II types were available, the types were taken from metadata supplied by the sample provider, not from assay-based typing. The sample metadata nearly always contained a de-identified subject ID, COVID-19 status, age in years and sex. The prospective study material was composed of cDNA or gDNA derived from T cells, B-cell-depleted T cells, or PBMCs. The repertoires were made available in a free public database intended to serve as a resource for research on the immune response to SARS-CoV-2. Broad study findings and their caveats: The quantity of clinical and demographic metadata differed by source and by participant and was supplied without curation.

The germline V gene supplies CDR1 SNHLY and CDR2 FYNNEI. The CDR3, cysteine through phenylalanine, is 15 amino acids long. Solely the CDR3 DNA is kept, with 45 bases framed from the first base. The trim is 3 bases for V and 0 bases for J, with a gap of 11 bases between the germline ends. TCRbeta CDR3 regions were amplified from genomic DNA using the immunoSEQ Assay, a bias-controlled multiplex PCR. As for how the authors treated the data: The number of nucleated cells in each sample was estimated from the amplification of reference gene primers within the assay. To quantify the absolute abundance of each unique TCRbeta CDR3 rearrangement, sequence reads were collapsed and filtered. For each sample, productive Simpson clonality was calculated as the square root of Simpson's diversity index over productive rearrangements. In its TCRdb copy, this immuneACCESS table keeps in-frame sequences only and misses some clones. Where compared with another copy, unresolved V genes explain less than half of these, and the others have no known cause. The V and J calls and clone size were taken over from that table, and D and trimming were inferred from the DNA. The sample yields roughly 230,000 clones; roughly 85% were counted once. The leading ten clones occupy less than 4% of the sample.

As concerns this clone: Its antigen remains unidentified. The record has no base qualities; no much larger clone is one base away.

Whole blood was collected in K2EDTA tubes by collaborating institutions according to the institutions' own protocols. For TCRbeta analysis, collaborators shipped samples as frozen whole blood, isolated PBMCs, or DNA extracted from either of those sample types. Input material: peripheral blood. The chain links TRBV2 with TRBJ1-2, with the D gene call left open. The clonotype comes from a woman of 80 years or more with acute or convalescent COVID-19. The nucleotides are TGTGCCAGCAGTGAGCATCTAGAGTCTAACTATGGCTACACCTTC. Its protein product is CASSEHLESNYGYTF.